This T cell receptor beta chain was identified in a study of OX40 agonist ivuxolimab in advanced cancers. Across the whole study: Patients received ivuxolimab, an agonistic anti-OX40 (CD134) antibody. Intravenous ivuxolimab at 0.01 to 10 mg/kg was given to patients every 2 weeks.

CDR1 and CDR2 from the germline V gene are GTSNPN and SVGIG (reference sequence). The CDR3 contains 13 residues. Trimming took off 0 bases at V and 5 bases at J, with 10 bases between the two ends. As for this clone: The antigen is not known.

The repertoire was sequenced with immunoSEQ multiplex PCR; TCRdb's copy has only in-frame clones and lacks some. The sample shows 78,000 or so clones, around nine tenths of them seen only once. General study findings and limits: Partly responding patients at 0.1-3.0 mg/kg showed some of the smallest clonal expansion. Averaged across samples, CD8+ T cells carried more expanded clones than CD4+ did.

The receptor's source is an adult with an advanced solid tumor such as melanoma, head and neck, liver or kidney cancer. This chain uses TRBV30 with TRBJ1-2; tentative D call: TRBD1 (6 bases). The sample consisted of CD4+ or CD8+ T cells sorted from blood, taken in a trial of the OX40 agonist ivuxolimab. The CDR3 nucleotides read TGTGCCTGGAGTGTAGGACAGTCATATGGCTACACCTTC. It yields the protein CAWSVGQSYGYTF.